This TCR beta chain derives from a study of T cells in Graves' hyperthyroidism and ophthalmopathy. What was amplified from RNA transcripts were TCR beta CDR3 regions. The TCR CDR3 first-round RT-PCR relied on the HTBI primer set. TCRdb itself ran the multiplex PCR reads through MiXCR, one entry per CDR3 protein. The repertoire holds hundreds of thousands of distinct CDR3 sequences, with about a sixth as singletons. This clonotype was counted at least ten times. Those patients with uncontrolled infection, other autoimmune disease, pregnancy or lactation were excluded. The TCR comes from a woman aged 18-29 years with Graves' hyperthyroidism. Sample: blood.

CDR3 sequence reads: CSALLRANYEQYF. The DNA for the CDR3 is TGCAGTGCCCTGCTACGAGCCAACTACGAGCAGTACTTC. The rearrangement uses TRBV20-1 and TRBJ2-7; D not resolved. This CDR3 region has 13 residues. V dropped 6 bases and J dropped 3 bases, with 15 bases sitting between them. The germline V gene encodes CDR1 DFQATT and CDR2 SNEGSKA (reference sequence).